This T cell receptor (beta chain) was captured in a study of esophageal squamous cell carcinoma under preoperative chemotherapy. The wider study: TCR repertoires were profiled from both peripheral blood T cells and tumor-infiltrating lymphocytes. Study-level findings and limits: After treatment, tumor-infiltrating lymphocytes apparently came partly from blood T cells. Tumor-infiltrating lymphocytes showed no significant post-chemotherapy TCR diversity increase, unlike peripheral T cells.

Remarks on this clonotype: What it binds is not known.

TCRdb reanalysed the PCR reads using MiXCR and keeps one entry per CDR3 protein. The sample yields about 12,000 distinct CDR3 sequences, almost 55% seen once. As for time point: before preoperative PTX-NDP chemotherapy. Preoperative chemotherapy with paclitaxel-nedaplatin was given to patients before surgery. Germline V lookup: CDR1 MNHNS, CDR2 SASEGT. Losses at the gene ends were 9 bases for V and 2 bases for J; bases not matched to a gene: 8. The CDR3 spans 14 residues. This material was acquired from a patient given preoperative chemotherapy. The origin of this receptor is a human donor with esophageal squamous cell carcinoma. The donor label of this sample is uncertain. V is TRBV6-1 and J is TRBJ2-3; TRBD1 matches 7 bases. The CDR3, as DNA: TGTGCCAGTAACCGGGACAGCTCCACAGATACGCAGTATTTT. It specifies CASNRDSSTDTQYF.